This T cell receptor beta chain was identified in a study of T cell changes during pregnancy in multiple sclerosis. Data came from immunoSEQ multiplex PCR; TCRdb stores just in-frame clones and leaves some out. The top ten hold roughly 2.4% of the sample, which has about 64,000 clones, approximately 96% seen once. The CDR3 has 15 amino acids. V lost 0 bases and J lost 4, with 13 bases in between. From germline, CDR1 is KGHSH and CDR2 LQKENI. This rearrangement joins TRBV18 to TRBJ2-7, with TRBD1 as a possible D gene (6 bases). This sequence originates from a female donor with multiple sclerosis, enrolled in a pregnancy study. The source was CD8+ T cells from peripheral blood mononuclear cells, collected after pregnancy. The CDR3 DNA reads as TGTGCCAGCTCACCACCGTTTGGACAGCAATACGAGCAGTACTTC. Translation: CASSPPFGQQYEQYF.